The rows below give T cell receptor beta chains drawn from one sample of a study of blood T cell repertoires in COVID-19. This table comes from immunoSEQ multiplex PCR, and its TCRdb copy is limited to in-frame clones, with some not included. This sample has roughly 150,000 clones; roughly 93% occur once, and the top ten carry roughly 2.1%. Sequenced sample: peripheral blood. These receptors all come from a man between 18 and 35 years old with acute or convalescent COVID-19. Each CDR3 is given with its conserved first and last residue. Fields, in order: CDR3 DNA, CDR3 protein, J gene, V gene, clone size, D gene. The D gene is left open where the match is weak. Clone sizes are given selectively: once, few, many, or a class where the clone is expanded.

TGTGCCAGCAGTGAACGTCGACAGGGTTGGAATTCACCCCTCCACTTT,CASSERRQGWNSPLHF,TRBJ1-6,TRBV2,NA,TRBD1
TGCGCCAGCAGTCATTACCCCGTGCCAGGCCATAGACGGATGAACACTGAAGCTTTCTTT,CASSHYPVPGHRRMNTEAFF,TRBJ1-1,TRBV23-1,NA,NA
TGCGCCAGCAGCTTGGAGGCGCGGGTAGGATACACTGAAGCTTTCTTT,CASSLEARVGYTEAFF,TRBJ1-1,TRBV5-1,NA,NA
TGTGCCAGCAGGACCGGGACAGGGGTATTTAGCACAGATACGCAGTATTTT,CASRTGTGVFSTDTQYF,TRBJ2-3,TRBV2,NA,TRBD1
TGCGCCAGCAGCTCCACTAGCGGGAGTACAGATACGCAGTATTTT,CASSSTSGSTDTQYF,TRBJ2-3,TRBV5-1,few,TRBD2
TGTGCCAGCAGCCCCACAGGGGGCCCTAGCTACAATGAGCAGTTCTTC,CASSPTGGPSYNEQFF,TRBJ2-1,TRBV14,NA,TRBD1
TGCGCCAGCAGCTTTGGCCAGGGGGCGAGGGAGCAGTACTTC,CASSFGQGAREQYF,TRBJ2-7,TRBV5-1,NA,TRBD1
TGTGCCAGCAGTTACTCTTCCAGGGCTAACTATGGCTACACCTTC,CASSYSSRANYGYTF,TRBJ1-2,TRBV6-5,few,NA
TGCGCCAGCAGTGAGTCTGCAGGGTTTGGGGAGACCCAGTACTTC,CASSESAGFGETQYF,TRBJ2-5,TRBV10-1,NA,NA
TGTGCCAGTAGTAGAGGGACATTCGCTAGCAATCAGCCCCAGCATTTT,CASSRGTFASNQPQHF,TRBJ1-5,TRBV19,NA,NA
TGCGCCAGCAGCTTGGCGCCTAGTAATCCACAAGAGACCCAGTACTTC,CASSLAPSNPQETQYF,TRBJ2-5,TRBV5-1,NA,NA
TGTGCCAGCAGTTTATACGTAGGGGATCACCAGCCCCAGCATTTT,CASSLYVGDHQPQHF,TRBJ1-5,TRBV27,NA,NA
TGTGCCAGTAGTATAGGGAGGGCCCCCTCCTACAATGAGCAGTTCTTC,CASSIGRAPSYNEQFF,TRBJ2-1,TRBV19,NA,NA
TGTGCCAGCAGCCGGGACAGGGGTTACAATGAGCAGTTCTTC,CASSRDRGYNEQFF,TRBJ2-1,TRBV7-2,NA,TRBD1
TGTGCCAGCAACCCAACAGGTTTCGCTGAAGCTTTCTTT,CASNPTGFAEAFF,TRBJ1-1,TRBV6-6,NA,NA
TGTGCCCGGAGTCTCGACAGCGCATATAATTCACCCCTCCACTTT,CARSLDSAYNSPLHF,TRBJ1-6,TRBV30,NA,NA
TGTGCCAGCAGCCCCCTCGGGCAGGGTTTT,CASSPLGQGF,TRBJ1-3,TRBV21-1,few,NA
TGCGCCATCCCGGAAGGGGCGAACACCGGGGAGCTGTTTTTT,CAIPEGANTGELFF,TRBJ2-2,TRBV10-1,NA,NA
TGTGCCAGTAGTGCCTGGGACAGCGGAAACACCATATATTTT,CASSAWDSGNTIYF,TRBJ1-3,TRBV19,NA,TRBD1
TGTGCCAGCAGCCAAGACGGGGGCACTGAAGCTTTCTTT,CASSQDGGTEAFF,TRBJ1-1,TRBV3-1/TRBV3-2,NA,NA
TGTGCCAGCAGTTACGATTATGGGGGGGGCGACACCGGGGAGCTGTTTTTT,CASSYDYGGGDTGELFF,TRBJ2-2,TRBV6-2/TRBV6-3,once,NA
TGCGCCAGCAGCCAAAGATCTACAGGGGCCTCCTCTGGAAACACCATATATTTT,CASSQRSTGASSGNTIYF,TRBJ1-3,TRBV4-1,NA,TRBD1
TGTGCCAGTAGGCGCCAGGGGGGTGAGAAGGGCACCGGGGAGCTGTTTTTT,CASRRQGGEKGTGELFF,TRBJ2-2,TRBV19,NA,NA
TGCAGCGTTGTGGACAGGGGGCGAAGCAGTGAGCAGTTCTTC,CSVVDRGRSSEQFF,TRBJ2-1,TRBV29-1,NA,TRBD1
TGTGCCTGGAGCCTAATTCGGACAGTGGGCACCGGGGAGCTGTTTTTT,CAWSLIRTVGTGELFF,TRBJ2-2,TRBV30,NA,NA
TGTGCCAGCAGCGTATTAATGAACACTGAAGCTTTCTTT,CASSVLMNTEAFF,TRBJ1-1,TRBV7-9,NA,NA
TGTGCCAGCAGCCTCCCCTCCGAAAGACTTGAGCAGTACTTC,CASSLPSERLEQYF,TRBJ2-7,TRBV4-2,NA,NA
TGTGCCAGCAGTCGAGGGGGGGGCGTCGGCAATCAGCCCCAGCATTTT,CASSRGGGVGNQPQHF,TRBJ1-5,TRBV13,once,NA
TGTGCCAGCTCAGGAGGGAGAGAAGAGCCCCAGCATTTT,CASSGGREEPQHF,TRBJ1-5,TRBV18,NA,NA
TGTGCCAGCAGCCCACCACTACGGGGGATCGGGTCCTATAATTCACCCCTCCACTTT,CASSPPLRGIGSYNSPLHF,TRBJ1-6,TRBV14,NA,NA
TGCGCCAGCAGGGACAGGGGGACTTCATTCCTGAACACTGAAGCTTTCTTT,CASRDRGTSFLNTEAFF,TRBJ1-1,TRBV23-1,NA,TRBD1
TGTGCCAGCAGCCCGCCAGGGGGCTTCGGCTACACCTTC,CASSPPGGFGYTF,TRBJ1-2,TRBV9,NA,TRBD1
TGTGCCAGCAGCTTAGGAAGGGGGAACACTGAAGCTTTCTTT,CASSLGRGNTEAFF,TRBJ1-1,TRBV11-2,NA,NA
TGTGCCTCTCTCCTCCGGGTAAGAGCTTTCTTT,CASLLRVRAFF,TRBJ1-1,TRBV30,NA,NA
TGTGCCAGTAGTCTCAATGCGGGGAGCACAGATACGCAGTATTTT,CASSLNAGSTDTQYF,TRBJ2-3,TRBV19,NA,NA
TGTGCCAGCTCACCGCCCACAGGCTCTGGAAACACCATATATTTT,CASSPPTGSGNTIYF,TRBJ1-3,TRBV18,NA,NA
TGTGCCAGCAGCCCCCGACAGTTCGCTGGGGCCAACGTCCTGACTTTC,CASSPRQFAGANVLTF,TRBJ2-6,TRBV14,NA,NA
TGTGCCTGGAGTACTCGCGGGAAGGGCAATGAGCAGTTCTTC,CAWSTRGKGNEQFF,TRBJ2-1,TRBV30,few,NA
TGTGCCAGCAGCCTTGGACTCGATTTTTACGAGCAGTACTTC,CASSLGLDFYEQYF,TRBJ2-7,TRBV5-6,many,NA
TGTGCCATCAGTGACCGGCAGGGTGACGGCTACACCTTC,CAISDRQGDGYTF,TRBJ1-2,TRBV10-3,NA,NA
TGTGCCAGCAGTGTACTAGCGGGAAGAAACACCGGGGAGCTGTTTTTT,CASSVLAGRNTGELFF,TRBJ2-2,TRBV27,NA,TRBD2
TGTGCCAGCTCACCGAGGGAGCGGGGGCTTATGGAGACCCAGTACTTC,CASSPRERGLMETQYF,TRBJ2-5,TRBV18,once,TRBD2
TGTGCCAGCAGCAAAGGTACCGGGACAGGGGCTGAGGAGCAGTACTTC,CASSKGTGTGAEEQYF,TRBJ2-7,TRBV21-1,NA,NA
TGCAGCGTTGAGGGCCAGACCTACGAGCAGTACTTC,CSVEGQTYEQYF,TRBJ2-7,TRBV29-1,NA,NA
TGTGCCAGCTTAGCGGGGGGGATCGACAATGAGCAGTTCTTC,CASLAGGIDNEQFF,TRBJ2-1,TRBV2,NA,TRBD2
TGTGCCAGCAGCCAATCCAGGGGGCCTACTGGAAACACCATATATTTT,CASSQSRGPTGNTIYF,TRBJ1-3,TRBV4-2,once,TRBD1
TGTGCCAGCAGTTCTCTACAGGGAAATGAGCAGTTCTTC,CASSSLQGNEQFF,TRBJ2-1,TRBV27,NA,NA
TGTGCCAGCAGTTCGTCTTCGGAGGGCTATGGCTACACCTTC,CASSSSSEGYGYTF,TRBJ1-2,TRBV6-5,NA,NA